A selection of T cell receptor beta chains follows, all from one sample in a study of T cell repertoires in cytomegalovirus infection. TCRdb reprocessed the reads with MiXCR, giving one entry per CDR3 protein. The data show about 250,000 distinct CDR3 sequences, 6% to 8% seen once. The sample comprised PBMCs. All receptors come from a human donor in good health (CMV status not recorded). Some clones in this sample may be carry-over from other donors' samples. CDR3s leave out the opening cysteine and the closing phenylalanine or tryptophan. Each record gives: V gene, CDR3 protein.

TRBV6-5	ASRPDRSNYGYT
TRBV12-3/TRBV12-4	ASSQRTGLNYGYT
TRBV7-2	ASSLGPEGNQPQH
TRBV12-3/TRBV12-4	ASMVSNSPLH
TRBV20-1	SPHISGARRSYNEQF
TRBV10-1	ASSEERFTEAF
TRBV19	ATGSDLNYGYT
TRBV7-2	ASSSSNTEAF
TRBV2	ASSVWTGTQY
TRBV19	ASSSGTSGGRAGELF
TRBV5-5	ASSLRGRGGQETQY
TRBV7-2	ASSLQGGDYGYT
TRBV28	ASSFTRGSTDTQY
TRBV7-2	ASSPGGIGYT
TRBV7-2	ASSSGPRDQPQH
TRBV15	ATSRDGPNVETQY